This T cell receptor beta chain is drawn from a study of blood T cell repertoires in COVID-19. Study members were between roughly 18 and 100 years old and lived in 24 US regions. Participant-reported clinical history was the basis for cohort assignment. As processed by the authors: Amplification of reference gene primers was used by the study to estimate nucleated cell counts. Sequenced by immunoSEQ multiplex PCR; TCRdb stores in-frame clones only, minus some. The V and J calls and the clone size are those of that table, but D and trimming were determined from the DNA. This sample has about 180,000 clones; about 88% occur once, and the top ten carry roughly 8.6%. This CDR3 spans 13 amino acids. Germline V gene data show CDR1 as SNHLY and CDR2 as FYNNEI. V lost 7 bases to trimming and J lost 0 bases, with 10 bases between them.

The chain has TRBV2 and TRBJ2-7; D is possibly TRBD1 (6 bases). This TCR was recovered from a woman under 30 who had recovered from COVID-19. Sequenced material: PBMCs or T cells enriched from blood (not recorded which). This chain's CDR3 is CASTRDTSYEQYF. The DNA of the CDR3 is TGTGCCAGCACCAGGGACACCTCCTACGAGCAGTACTTC.